Listed below are T cell receptor beta chains from one sample, sequenced in a study of OX40 agonist ivuxolimab in advanced cancers. Sequenced by immunoSEQ multiplex PCR; TCRdb stores in-frame clones only, minus some. The sample includes about 64,000 clones, around 84% of them seen just once. This material consisted of CD4+ or CD8+ T cells sorted from blood, taken in a trial of the OX40 agonist ivuxolimab. The receptor set was obtained from an adult with an advanced solid tumor such as melanoma, head and neck, liver or kidney cancer. CDR3s include the opening cysteine and the closing phenylalanine or tryptophan. A D gene is named only where the DNA matches it firmly. The listing skips clone size in some rows; elsewhere it reads once, few, many or a size class.

J: TRBJ2-7; D: TRBD1; V: TRBV15; size: NA; DNA: TGTGCCACCAGCAGTGGCGTAACAGGGGGCAGATACGAGCAGTACTTC; CDR3: CATSSGVTGGRYEQYF
J: TRBJ1-1; D: NA; V: TRBV18; size: NA; DNA: TGTGCCAGCTCACCAAATTCCCAGGGCGGCACTGAAGCTTTCTTT; CDR3: CASSPNSQGGTEAFF
J: TRBJ2-1; D: NA; V: TRBV2; size: NA; DNA: TGTGCCATCGAAAAGGACGGATACAATGAGCAGTTCTTC; CDR3: CAIEKDGYNEQFF
J: TRBJ1-1; D: NA; V: TRBV19; size: NA; DNA: TGTGCCAGTAGTGAAGGGGGACTGAAAGCTTTCTTT; CDR3: CASSEGGLKAFF
J: TRBJ2-7; D: NA; V: TRBV7-2; size: few; DNA: TGTGCCAGCAGCTTGGAGGCGGAGTTCGAGCAGTACTTC; CDR3: CASSLEAEFEQYF
J: TRBJ1-3; D: NA; V: TRBV7-2; size: NA; DNA: TGTGCCAGCAGCCGTAGACAGACACTCTCTGGAAACACCATATATTTT; CDR3: CASSRRQTLSGNTIYF
J: TRBJ2-3; D: NA; V: TRBV5-4; size: few; DNA: TGTGCCAGCAGCTTCCGACAGGCGTACACAGATACGCAGTATTTT; CDR3: CASSFRQAYTDTQYF
J: TRBJ1-6; D: NA; V: TRBV2; size: NA; DNA: TGTGCCAGCAGTGAACACAGCCCCTATTCACCCCTCCACTTT; CDR3: CASSEHSPYSPLHF
J: TRBJ1-5; D: NA; V: TRBV7-6; size: NA; DNA: TGTGCCAGCAGCGCGCTGCCAGACAGTGCTTTCAATCAGCCCCAGCATTTT; CDR3: CASSALPDSAFNQPQHF
J: TRBJ1-3; D: NA; V: TRBV18; size: NA; DNA: TGTGCCAGCTCACCAACCGGGGGTGACAACACCATATATTTT; CDR3: CASSPTGGDNTIYF
J: TRBJ1-3; D: NA; V: TRBV29-1; size: NA; DNA: TGCAGCGTTCCCGACACATACTCTGGAAACACCATATATTTT; CDR3: CSVPDTYSGNTIYF
J: TRBJ1-2; D: NA; V: TRBV30; size: NA; DNA: TGTGCCTGGAGTCAAGGGGTCTATGGCTACACCTTC; CDR3: CAWSQGVYGYTF